This T cell receptor beta chain was found in a study of blood T cells in healthy people across ages. This clonotype has a count of ten or more. The CDR3 sequence is 14 residues long. The germline V gene has CDR1 LGHDT and CDR2 YNNKEL (reference sequence). Trimming shortened V by 3 bases and J by 4 bases, and 12 bases separated the two germline ends. PCR was performed a second time for about 7 to 12 cycles using a sample-barcoded 5' primer and a J-beta primer mix. TCRdb re-analysed the 5' RACE reads in MiXCR, keeping a single row per CDR3 protein. The sample lists hundreds of thousands of distinct CDR3 sequences, about 30% occurring once.

This clonotype was obtained from a woman older than 75 in good health. Input material: blood. The chain employs TRBV3-1 and TRBJ2-5; D is possibly TRBD1 (5 bases). The CDR3 is CASSHPSRGETQYF. The CDR3 region has the DNA TGTGCCAGCAGCCACCCAAGTAGGGGAGAGACCCAGTACTTC.